Here is one T cell receptor (beta chain) with its context. Profiled with immunoSEQ multiplex PCR; TCRdb holds only in-frame clones, not every one. The sample has 75,000 to 95,000 clones; about 93% are singletons. This CDR3 region has 13 residues. Trimming removed 0 bases from V and 6 bases from J, with 6 bases in between. Germline V CDR1 and CDR2: LNHNV, YYDKDF (reference sequence). This sample is drawn from a study of technical replicates of blood from a handful of donors. V is TRBV15 and J is TRBJ2-1; unclear D gene. The sequence came from a human donor in good health. Sequenced material: T cells isolated from PBMCs. CDR3 in amino acids: CATSRDPGNEQFF. CDR3 coding DNA: TGTGCCACCAGCAGAGATCCGGGCAATGAGCAGTTCTTC.